This entry lists 11 T cell receptor beta chains sequenced from one sample in a study of blood T cell repertoires in COVID-19. Sequenced by immunoSEQ multiplex PCR; TCRdb stores in-frame clones only, minus some. This repertoire shows fewer than 250,000 clones, less than 90% found once; its top ten account for nearly 20%. The sample taken for sequencing was peripheral blood. The source of these receptors is a man aged 25-45 years with active or convalescent COVID-19.

This clone was found once. This chain uses TRBV20-1 with TRBJ1-1; D is perhaps TRBD1 (6 bases). CDR1 DFQATT and CDR2 SNEGSKA come from the germline V gene (reference sequence). This CDR3 region has 11 residues. With 7 bases removed from V and 4 bases from J, the gap between germline ends came to 10 bases. CDR3 region: CSGGQPTEAFF. As DNA, the CDR3 is TGCAGTGGCGGACAGCCCACTGAAGCTTTCTTT.

This clone was seen only a few times. The V call is TRBV7-9, the J call TRBJ2-3; D gene unclear. V dropped 3 bases and J dropped 1 base, with 8 bases sitting between them. CDR3 length equals 14 residues. Germline CDR1 reads SEHNR; CDR2 reads FQNEAQ (reference sequence). The CDR3 nucleotides read TGTGCCAGCAGCTTGGGCCCTGGCACAGATACGCAGTATTTT. Its protein is CASSLGPGTDTQYF. Supplemented by reference TRBV7-9 and TRBJ2-3, the full variable domain reads DTGVSQNPRHKITKRGQNVTFRCDPISEHNRLYWYRQTLGQGPEFLTYFQNEAQLEKSRLLSDRFSAERPKGSFSTLEIQRTEQGDSAMYLCASSLGPGTDTQYFGPGTRLTVL.

The genes are TRBV29-1 and TRBJ1-1; TRBD1 matches at 7 bases. Germline values: CDR1 SQVTM, CDR2 ANQGSEA. The CDR3 covers 13 residues. V trimming: 6 bases; J trimming: 0 bases; junction bases outside the gene matches: 4. CDR3 DNA: TGCAGCGTGGGACAGCAAATGAACACTGAAGCTTTCTTT. It encodes CSVGQQMNTEAFF.

The rearrangement joins TRBV12-2 to TRBJ2-3; the D call TRBD2 from the table was never checked on the DNA. TRBV12-2 is deemed a pseudogene. CDR3 length: 16 residues. CDR3 nucleotide sequence: TGTGCAAGTCGCCCCCTAAATCCGCCGAGCACAGATACGCAGTATTTT. Amino acid sequence: CASRPLNPPSTDTQYF.

The chain uses TRBV9 and TRBJ2-7; 9 bases fit TRBD2. This CDR3 is built from 15 residues. The germline CDR1 and CDR2 sequences are SGDLS and YYNGEE. Trimming cost V 4 bases and J 5 bases; bases outside gene matches: 10. CDR3 residues: CASSPRGRGWDEQYF. The DNA of the CDR3 is TGTGCCAGCAGCCCACGCGGGAGGGGTTGGGACGAGCAGTACTTC.

The chain employs TRBV6-5 and TRBJ1-4; D perhaps matches TRBD1 (5 bases). The CDR3 runs 15 residues. CDR1 MNHEY and CDR2 SVGAGI come from the germline V gene. V was cut by 6 bases and J by 5 bases, with 16 bases left in between. This CDR3 reads CASRYRIGGNEKLFF. The CDR3 DNA is TGTGCCAGCAGGTACAGGATAGGAGGAAATGAAAAACTGTTTTTT.

V is TRBV19 and J is TRBJ2-7; TRBD1 is a possible D gene (6 bases). V was shortened by 5 bases and J by 0 bases, with 11 bases between the two germline ends. CDR3 length: 14 residues. CDR1 is LNHDA and CDR2 is SQIVND in the germline V gene (reference sequence). CDR3 loop: CASSRGQSSYEQYF. CDR3 DNA: TGTGCCAGTAGTCGCGGACAGAGCTCCTACGAGCAGTACTTC. Looking up the rest from reference TRBV19 and TRBJ2-7 gives the full variable domain: DGGITQSPKYLFRKEGQNVTLSCEQNLNHDAMYWYRQDPGQGLRLIYYSQIVNDFQKGDIAEGYSVSREKKESFPLTVTSAQKNPTAFYLCASSRGQSSYEQYFGPGTRLTVT.

About this clone: The sample carries other DNA sequences with the same CDR3. The gene calls are TRBV7-9 and TRBJ1-2; D is perhaps TRBD1 (6 bases). This CDR3 has 13 amino acids. The germline V and J ends were trimmed by 5 bases and 4 bases, with 11 bases remaining between them. Germline-derived CDR1 and CDR2 are SEHNR and FQNEAQ (reference sequence). This CDR3 is CASSRQAGYGYTF. The CDR3 region has the DNA TGTGCCAGCAGCCGACAGGCCGGCTATGGCTACACCTTC.

This clone was recorded once. The CDR3 is CASSDPKRGTPESYNEQFF. CDR3 DNA: TGTGCCAGCAGTGACCCCAAAAGAGGGACTCCAGAATCCTACAATGAGCAGTTCTTC. V and J are TRBV6-4 and TRBJ2-1, with a tentative D call TRBD2 (6 bases). The CDR3 runs to 19 residues. Germline values: CDR1 MRHNA, CDR2 SNTAGT. The V end lost 2 bases, the J end lost 1 base, and 21 bases lay between the germline ends.

CDR3 in DNA: TGTGCCAGCAACCACAGGGGCCACGAGCAGTACTTC. It is translated as CASNHRGHEQYF. The rearrangement uses TRBV11-2 and TRBJ2-7, with 7 bases that match TRBD1. The CDR3 extends over 12 amino acids. The V and J ends lost 7 bases and 5 bases, in that order; junction bases with no gene match: 5. Germline CDR1 reads SGHAT; CDR2 reads FQNNGV. The full variable domain, completed using reference TRBV11-2 and TRBJ2-7, is EAGVAQSPRYKIIEKRQSVAFWCNPISGHATLYWYQQILGQGPKLLIQFQNNGVVDDSQLPKDRFSAERLKGVDSTLKIQPAKLEDSAVYLCASNHRGHEQYFGPGTRLTVT.

The sample holds one count of this clone. The rearrangement uses TRBV7-3 and TRBJ2-1; 7 positions match TRBD2. CDR3 length: 14 amino acids. The V gene's germline CDR1 is SGHTA and CDR2 FQGTGA. V lost 4 bases and J lost 2; bases outside the gene matches: 2. DNA of the CDR3: TGTGCCAGCAGCTCCCTAGCGGCCTACAATGAGCAGTTCTTC. Encoded protein: CASSSLAAYNEQFF.